This T cell receptor (beta chain) emerged from a study of blood T cell repertoires in COVID-19. Overall study: T cells, B-cell-depleted T cells, or PBMCs provided the cDNA or gDNA that served as material.

CDR3 length: 13 amino acids. Per the germline V gene, CDR1 is SEHNR and CDR2 is FQNEAQ (reference sequence). V was cut by 2 bases and J by 7 bases, with 8 bases left in between. Assay: immunoSEQ multiplex PCR; the TCRdb copy retains only in-frame clones and omits some. The sample yields approximately 150,000 clones, roughly 80% seen once. The clonotype comes from a man over 45 with active or convalescent COVID-19. The chain has TRBV7-9 and TRBJ1-4; D remains ambiguous. The specimen sequenced was peripheral blood. Here the CDR3 reads CASSLKASEKLFF. The CDR3 nucleotides read TGTGCCAGCAGCTTAAAAGCGAGTGAAAAACTGTTTTTT.